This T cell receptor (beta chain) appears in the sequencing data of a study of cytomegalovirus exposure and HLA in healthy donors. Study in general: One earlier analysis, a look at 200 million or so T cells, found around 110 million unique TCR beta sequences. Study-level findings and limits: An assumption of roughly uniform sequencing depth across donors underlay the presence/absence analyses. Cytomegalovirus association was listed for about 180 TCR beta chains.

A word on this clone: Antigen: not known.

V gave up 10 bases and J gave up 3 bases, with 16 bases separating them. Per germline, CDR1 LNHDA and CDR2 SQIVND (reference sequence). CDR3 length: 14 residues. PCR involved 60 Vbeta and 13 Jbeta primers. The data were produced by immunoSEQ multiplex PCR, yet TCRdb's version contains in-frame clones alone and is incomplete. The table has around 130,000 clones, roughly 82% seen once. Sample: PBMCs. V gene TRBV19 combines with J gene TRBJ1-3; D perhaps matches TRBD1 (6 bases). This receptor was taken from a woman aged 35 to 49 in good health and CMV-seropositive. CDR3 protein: CATGGGGLGNTIYF. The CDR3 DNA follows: TGTGCCACCGGAGGGGGAGGGCTTGGAAACACCATATATTTT.